The 23 T cell receptor beta chains reported below all come from one sample, sequenced in a study of identical twins. Via MiXCR, TCRdb re-called the 5' RACE reads, giving one row per CDR3 protein. Counted here are some 1,600,000 distinct CDR3 sequences, 32% occurring once; the ten biggest clones make up around 0.3%. The sequenced sample consisted of cord blood. These receptors were taken from a newborn girl in good health.

This clonotype was seen a handful of times. In nucleotides, the CDR3 is TGTGCCAGCTCACGATCTAGCGGAGGCGACAATGAGCAGTTCTTC. It yields the protein CASSRSSGGDNEQFF. V usage is TRBV18 and J usage is TRBJ2-1; TRBD2 agrees at 7 bases. The CDR3 totals 15 residues. Losses at the gene ends were 4 bases for V and 5 bases for J; bases not matched to a gene: 8. Looked up from germline, CDR1 is KGHSH and CDR2 is LQKENI.

This chain connects TRBV20-1 to TRBJ2-4; D might be TRBD2 (6 bases). The end of the DNA aligns better with TRBJ2-7, so the J call may be wrong. Germline values: CDR1 DFQATT, CDR2 SNEGSKA (reference sequence). The CDR3 spans 14 residues. CDR3 nucleotide sequence: TGCAGTGCCCGGGAGCTCGCGGGCGGCTACGAGCAGTACTTC. Translation: CSARELAGGYEQYF.

V gene TRBV18 combines with J gene TRBJ2-5, with D hard to call. This CDR3 is built from 12 residues. The V gene's germline CDR1 is KGHSH and CDR2 LQKENI. Deletions cut 2 bases from V and 6 bases from J, with 7 bases between. In nucleotides, the CDR3 is TGTGCCAGCTCACCAGAAACTCAGACCCAGTACTTC. Residues: CASSPETQTQYF.

This clonotype came up a few times. The chain employs TRBV29-1 and TRBJ1-1, with D possibly being TRBD1 (5 bases). The CDR3 contains 13 residues. Germline loops: CDR1 SQVTM, CDR2 ANQGSEA. Between the trimmed V and J ends, which lost 4 bases and 3 bases, there was a span of 12 bases. CDR3 sequence: CSVAGREDTEAFF. The CDR3 DNA reads as TGCAGCGTTGCAGGGAGGGAAGACACTGAAGCTTTCTTT.

Notes on this clonotype: A much larger clone differs by one base, so this may be a read error. The V and J genes are TRBV29-1 and TRBJ2-4, with D perhaps TRBD1 (6 bases). The J call may be incorrect, as the DNA end agrees better with TRBJ2-7. This CDR3 has 11 residues. Germline CDR1 reads SQVTM; CDR2 reads ANQGSEA. CDR3 protein: CSVTGLYEQYF. Here the CDR3 DNA reads TGCAGCGTTACAGGGCTCTACGAGCAGTACTTC.

The chain links TRBV3-1 to TRBJ2-3, with 8 bases identical to TRBD2. Germline V gene sequence: CDR1 LGHDT, CDR2 YNNKEL (reference sequence). The CDR3 is made up of 15 amino acids. J gave up 5 bases and V 1 base, and 5 bases lay outside the gene matches. CDR3 amino acids: CASSQAGGGGDTQYF. The CDR3 coding sequence is TGTGCCAGCAGCCAAGCCGGGGGGGGCGGAGATACGCAGTATTTT.

This clonotype was seen only a few times. This chain connects TRBV5-6 to TRBJ2-7; D is possibly TRBD1 (6 bases). Germline V gives CDR1 SGHDT, CDR2 YYEEEE. CDR3 size: 14 residues. Trimming took off 4 bases at V and 3 bases at J, with 14 bases between the two ends. The CDR3 protein is CASSPEPDSYEQYF. Written as DNA, the CDR3 is TGTGCCAGCAGCCCAGAACCGGACAGCTACGAGCAGTACTTC.

This clonotype was observed a single time. This sequence joins TRBV27 and TRBJ2-7; 7 nucleotides agree with TRBD1. The CDR3 has 12 amino acids. Germline assignment: CDR1 MNHEY and CDR2 SMNVEV (reference sequence). V shed 5 bases, J shed 6 bases, and the junction held 4 bases outside the gene matches. The CDR3 here is CASSMTGIEQYF. CDR3 DNA: TGTGCCAGCAGTATGACAGGGATCGAGCAGTACTTC.

This clonotype showed up just a few times. The J gene is TRBJ1-1, the V gene TRBV27; D may be TRBD1 (6 bases). CDR1 is MNHEY, CDR2 SMNVEV, per germline (reference sequence). Deletions cut 8 bases from V and 3 bases from J, with 19 bases between. The CDR3 totals 15 residues. The CDR3 nucleotides are TGTGCCAGCTCGGGGGGAGACCGGGGGCACACTGAAGCTTTCTTT. This sequence encodes CASSGGDRGHTEAFF.

This clonotype was observed a handful of times. The chain recombines TRBV9 with TRBJ1-1, with unresolved D. Trimming stripped 4 bases from V and 1 base from J, with 8 bases between. The CDR3 is 13 residues long. From germline, CDR1 is SGDLS and CDR2 YYNGEE. The CDR3 nucleotides read TGTGCCAGCAGCCCGGTTCGGAACACTGAAGCTTTCTTT. Its protein is CASSPVRNTEAFF.

This clonotype was found many times. The chain couples TRBV5-1 to TRBJ2-5; D not resolved. Deletions cut 1 base from V and 2 bases from J, with 6 bases between. The length of the CDR3 is 13 residues. Germline loops: CDR1 SGHRS, CDR2 YFSETQ. CDR3 in amino acids: CASSLYGQETQYF. The CDR3 DNA reads TGCGCCAGCAGCTTGTACGGTCAAGAGACCCAGTACTTC.

This clonotype was counted a few times. The CDR3 DNA is TGTGCCAGCAGTGAAGCGCGGGTAGTTCCCCCTTTCTACTACGAGCAGTACTTC. This gives the protein CASSEARVVPPFYYEQYF. V gene TRBV2 combines with J gene TRBJ2-7; TRBD2 is a possible D gene (5 bases). Germline values: CDR1 SNHLY, CDR2 FYNNEI. The CDR3 length is 18 residues. Trimming cost V 0 bases and J 3 bases, with 21 bases left between them.

The table lists this clonotype with a few counts. The gene calls are TRBV5-1 and TRBJ1-6; D is possibly TRBD1 (5 bases). CDR1 and CDR2 (germline): SGHRS, YFSETQ. V lost 1 base, J lost 7 bases, and 9 bases lay in between. This CDR3 is built from 14 residues. The CDR3 DNA sequence: TGCGCCAGCAGCTTGAGGACATTGAATTCACCCCTCCACTTT. Protein product: CASSLRTLNSPLHF.

This clonotype has more than one count but fewer than ten. CDR3 sequence (DNA): TGCGCCAGCAGTGAGTCGCAACGCGGCAGGGTCTCCTACGAGCAGTACTTC. Amino acid sequence: CASSESQRGRVSYEQYF. The genes are TRBV10-2 and TRBJ2-7, with D maybe TRBD1 (5 bases). V was cut by 0 bases and J by 0 bases, with 15 bases left in between. Germline CDR1 reads WSHSY; CDR2 reads SAAADI. The CDR3 runs to 17 residues.

Comment on this clonotype: A much larger clone lies one base from this, so it may be a read error. The chain recombines TRBV12-3 or TRBV12-4 with TRBJ2-1; D unresolved. The CDR3 is 13 residues long. Trimming pared 7 bases from V and 5 bases from J, leaving 12 bases between. This CDR3 is CASNFSAHNEQFF. In DNA, the CDR3 is TGTGCCAGCAATTTCTCAGCGCACAATGAGCAGTTCTTC.

The J gene is TRBJ2-3, the V gene TRBV5-1; 8 bases line up with TRBD2. The germline gives CDR1 SGHRS, CDR2 YFSETQ. The CDR3 is 16 residues long. The J segment lost 1 base and the V segment lost 2 bases, leaving 6 bases of the junction unmatched. The CDR3 region has the DNA TGCGCCAGCAGCTTTACCCCAGCGGGGGGCACAGATACGCAGTATTTT. This codes for CASSFTPAGGTDTQYF.

This clonotype was counted a few times. The CDR3 protein is CASSLSRERETQYF. The CDR3 bases are TGTGCCAGCAGTTTATCGCGGGAGAGAGAGACCCAGTACTTC. The chain combines TRBV27 with TRBJ2-5, with 7 positions matching TRBD2. This CDR3 region has 14 residues. With V trimmed by 0 bases and J by 4 bases, 2 bases remained unmatched. Germline V CDR1 and CDR2: MNHEY, SMNVEV (reference sequence).

The chain couples TRBV11-2 to TRBJ1-1, with unresolved D. CDR3 length: 14 residues. Looked up from germline, CDR1 is SGHAT and CDR2 is FQNNGV. V was clipped by 4 bases and J by 5 bases, with 14 bases between them. For the CDR3, the DNA is TGTGCCAGCAGCTGGCGTCCTGGACGGACTGAAGCTTTCTTT. This sequence encodes CASSWRPGRTEAFF.

The chain uses TRBV27 and TRBJ2-3; D is unresolved. The CDR3 runs to 14 residues. The germline V gene encodes CDR1 MNHEY and CDR2 SMNVEV (reference sequence). Trimming took 0 bases from V and 1 from J, leaving 5 bases between them. CDR3 bases: TGTGCCAGCAGTTTATCCAGCCGCACAGATACGCAGTATTTT. Residues: CASSLSSRTDTQYF.

This clonotype came up a few times. This rearrangement joins TRBV5-1 to TRBJ2-3, with a tentative D call TRBD2 (6 bases). With 5 bases removed from V and 5 bases from J, the gap between germline ends came to 15 bases. Per the germline V gene, CDR1 is SGHRS and CDR2 is YFSETQ. The CDR3 has 14 residues. CDR3 region: CASSRRDLGDTQYF. The CDR3 region has the DNA TGCGCCAGCAGTAGGCGGGATTTGGGAGATACGCAGTATTTT.

The gene calls are TRBV27 and TRBJ1-5, with 7 bases fitting TRBD1. V lost 5 bases, J lost 6 bases, and 7 bases stayed unmatched. The germline V gene encodes CDR1 MNHEY and CDR2 SMNVEV (reference sequence). The CDR3 extends over 14 amino acids. DNA for the CDR3: TGTGCCAGCAGTACAGGGGCCCCGGGTCAGCCCCAGCATTTT. Protein sequence: CASSTGAPGQPQHF.

The gene calls are TRBV18 and TRBJ1-5; D perhaps matches TRBD1 (6 bases). The V end was cut by 4 bases, the J end by 5 bases, with 18 bases between. This CDR3 has 16 amino acids. The germline V gene has CDR1 KGHSH and CDR2 LQKENI. Here the CDR3 reads CASSRLAYEGDQPQHF. The CDR3 DNA follows: TGTGCCAGCTCACGTTTGGCTTATGAGGGGGATCAGCCCCAGCATTTT.

This clonotype occurred a few times. In DNA form, the CDR3 reads TGCAGTGCCATCGGGACTAGCGGGGCCTCCTACGAGCAGTACTTC. This gives the protein CSAIGTSGASYEQYF. The V call is TRBV20-1, the J call TRBJ2-4, with TRBD2 matching over 13 bases. Matching the DNA end better, TRBJ2-7 makes the J call doubtful. This CDR3 spans 15 amino acids. The V gene's germline CDR1 is DFQATT and CDR2 SNEGSKA (reference sequence).